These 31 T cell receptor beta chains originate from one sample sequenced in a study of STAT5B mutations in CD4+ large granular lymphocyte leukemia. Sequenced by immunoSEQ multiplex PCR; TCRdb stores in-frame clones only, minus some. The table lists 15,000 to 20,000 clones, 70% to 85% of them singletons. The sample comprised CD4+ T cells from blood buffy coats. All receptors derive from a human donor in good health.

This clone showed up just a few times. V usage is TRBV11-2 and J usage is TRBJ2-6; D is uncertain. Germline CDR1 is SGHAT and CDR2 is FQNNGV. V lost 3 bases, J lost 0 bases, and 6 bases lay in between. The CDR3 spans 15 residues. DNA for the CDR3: TGTGCCAGCAGCTTCGGTACCTCTGGGGCCAACGTCCTGACTTTC. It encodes CASSFGTSGANVLTF.

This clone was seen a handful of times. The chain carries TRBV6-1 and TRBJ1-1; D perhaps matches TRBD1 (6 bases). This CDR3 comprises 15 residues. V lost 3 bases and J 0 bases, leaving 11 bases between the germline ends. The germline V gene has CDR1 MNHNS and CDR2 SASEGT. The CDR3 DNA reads TGTGCCAGCAGTGATCGGACAGCTATGAACACTGAAGCTTTCTTT. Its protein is CASSDRTAMNTEAFF.

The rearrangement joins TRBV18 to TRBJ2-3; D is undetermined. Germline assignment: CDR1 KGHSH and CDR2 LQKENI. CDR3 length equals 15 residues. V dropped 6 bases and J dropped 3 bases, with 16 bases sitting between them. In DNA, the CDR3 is TGTGCCAGCTCCCCAGGCGCGCGGCGGACAGATACGCAGTATTTT. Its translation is CASSPGARRTDTQYF.

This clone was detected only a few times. The CDR3 DNA is TGTGCCTGGAGGCGAGGGGTAGGGCCCCAAGAGACCCAGTACTTC. Its translation: CAWRRGVGPQETQYF. The chain has TRBV30 and TRBJ2-5; either TRBD1 or TRBD2 may supply D (5 bases each). The V gene lost 3 bases and the J gene lost 1 base, with 15 bases spanning the gap. Germline assignment: CDR1 GTSNPN and CDR2 SVGIG (reference sequence). The CDR3 length is 15 residues.

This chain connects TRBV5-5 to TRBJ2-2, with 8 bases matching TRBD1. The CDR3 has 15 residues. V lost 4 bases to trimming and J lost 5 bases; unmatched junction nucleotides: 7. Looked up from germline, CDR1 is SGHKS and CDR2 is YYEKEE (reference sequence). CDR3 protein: CASSLDRASTGELFF. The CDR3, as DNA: TGTGCCAGCAGCCTGGACAGGGCAAGTACCGGGGAGCTGTTTTTT.

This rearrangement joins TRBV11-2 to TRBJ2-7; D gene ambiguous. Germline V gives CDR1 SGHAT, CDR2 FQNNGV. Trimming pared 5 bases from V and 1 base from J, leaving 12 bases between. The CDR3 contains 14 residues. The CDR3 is CASSLDTTSYEQYF. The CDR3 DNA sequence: TGTGCCAGCAGCCTTGACACAACATCCTACGAGCAGTACTTC.

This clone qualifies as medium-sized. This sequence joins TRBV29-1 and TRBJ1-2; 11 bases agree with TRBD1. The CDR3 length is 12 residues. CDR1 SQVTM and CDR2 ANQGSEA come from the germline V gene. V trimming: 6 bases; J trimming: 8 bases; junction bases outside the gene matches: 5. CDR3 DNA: TGCAGCGTAGGGACAGGGGGAGGCGGCTACACCTTC. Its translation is CSVGTGGGGYTF.

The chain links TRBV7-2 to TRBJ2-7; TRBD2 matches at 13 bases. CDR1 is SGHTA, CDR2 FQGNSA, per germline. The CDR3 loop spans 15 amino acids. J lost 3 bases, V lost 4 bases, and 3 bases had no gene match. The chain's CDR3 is CASSSRTSGSYEQYF. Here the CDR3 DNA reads TGTGCCAGCAGCTCGAGGACTAGCGGGAGCTACGAGCAGTACTTC.

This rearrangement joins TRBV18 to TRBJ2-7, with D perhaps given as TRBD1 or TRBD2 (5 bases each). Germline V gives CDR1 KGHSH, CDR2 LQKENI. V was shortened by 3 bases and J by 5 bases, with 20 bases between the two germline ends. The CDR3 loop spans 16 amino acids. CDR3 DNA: TGTGCCAGCTCACCGGGTCGGGACGGCCGTTCGAACGAGCAGTACTTC. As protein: CASSPGRDGRSNEQYF.

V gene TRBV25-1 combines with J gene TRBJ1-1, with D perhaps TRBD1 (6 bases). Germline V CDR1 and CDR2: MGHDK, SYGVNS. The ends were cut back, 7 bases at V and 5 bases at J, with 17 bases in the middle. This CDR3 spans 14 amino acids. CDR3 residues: CASIRPGARTEAFF. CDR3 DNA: TGTGCCAGCATCCGCCCGGGGGCGCGAACTGAAGCTTTCTTT.

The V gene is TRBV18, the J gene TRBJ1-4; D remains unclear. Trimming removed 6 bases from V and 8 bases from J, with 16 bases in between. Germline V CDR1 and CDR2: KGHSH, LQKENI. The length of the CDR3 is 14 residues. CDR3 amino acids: CASSPAKVGEKLFF. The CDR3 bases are TGTGCCAGCTCCCCCGCAAAGGTTGGGGAAAAACTGTTTTTT.

CDR3 in DNA: TGTGCCAGCAGTGGGGGGAAAGGTGGCTACACCTTC. It specifies CASSGGKGGYTF. The genes are TRBV5-6 and TRBJ1-2; perhaps TRBD1 as D (5 bases). Germline lookup yields CDR1 SGHDT and CDR2 YYEEEE. Trimming shortened V by 5 bases and J by 7 bases, and 12 bases separated the two germline ends. The CDR3 runs 12 residues.

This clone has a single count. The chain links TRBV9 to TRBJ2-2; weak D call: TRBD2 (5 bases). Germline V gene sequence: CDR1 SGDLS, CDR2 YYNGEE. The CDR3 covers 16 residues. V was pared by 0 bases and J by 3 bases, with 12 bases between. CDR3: CASSVDEGSYTGELFF. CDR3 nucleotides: TGTGCCAGCAGCGTAGATGAGGGAAGCTACACCGGGGAGCTGTTTTTT. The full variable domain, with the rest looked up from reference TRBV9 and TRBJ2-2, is DSGVTQTPKHLITATGQRVTLRCSPRSGDLSVYWYQQSLDQGLQFLIQYYNGEERAKGNILERFSAQQFPDLHSELNLSSLELGDSALYFCASSVDEGSYTGELFFGEGSRLTVL.

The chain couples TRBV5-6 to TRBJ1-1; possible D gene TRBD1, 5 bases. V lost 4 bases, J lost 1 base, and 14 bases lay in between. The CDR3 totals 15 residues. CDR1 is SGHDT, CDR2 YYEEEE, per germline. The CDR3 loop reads CASSGDLVGNTEAFF. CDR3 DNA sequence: TGTGCCAGCAGCGGGGACCTCGTTGGGAACACTGAAGCTTTCTTT.

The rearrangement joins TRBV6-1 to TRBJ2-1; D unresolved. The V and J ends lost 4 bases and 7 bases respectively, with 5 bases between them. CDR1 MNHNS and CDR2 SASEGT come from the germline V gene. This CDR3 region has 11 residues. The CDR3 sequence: CASSVTNEQFF. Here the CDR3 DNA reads TGTGCCAGCAGTGTTACTAATGAGCAGTTCTTC.

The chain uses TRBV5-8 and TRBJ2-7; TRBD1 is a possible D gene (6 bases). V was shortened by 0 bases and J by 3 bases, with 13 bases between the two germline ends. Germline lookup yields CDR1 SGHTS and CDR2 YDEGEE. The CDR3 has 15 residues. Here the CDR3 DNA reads TGTGCCAGCAGCTTGGCCACAGGACAGAACTACGAGCAGTACTTC. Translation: CASSLATGQNYEQYF.

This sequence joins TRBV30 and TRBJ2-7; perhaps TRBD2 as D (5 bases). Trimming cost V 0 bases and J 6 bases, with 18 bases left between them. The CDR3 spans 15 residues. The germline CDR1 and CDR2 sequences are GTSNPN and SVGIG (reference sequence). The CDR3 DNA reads TGTGCCTGGAGTGTACGGGTGGGGTCGGGGTCCGAGCAGTACTTC. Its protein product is CAWSVRVGSGSEQYF. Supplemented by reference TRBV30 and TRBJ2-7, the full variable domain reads SQTIHQWPATLVQPVGSPLSLECTVEGTSNPNLYWYRQAAGRGLQLLFYSVGIGQISSEVPQNLSASRPQDRQFILSSKKLLLSDSGFYLCAWSVRVGSGSEQYFGPGTRLTVT.

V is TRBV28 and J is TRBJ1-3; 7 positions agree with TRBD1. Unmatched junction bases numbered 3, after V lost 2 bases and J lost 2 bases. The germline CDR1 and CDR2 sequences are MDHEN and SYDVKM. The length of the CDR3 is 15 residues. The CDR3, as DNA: TGTGCCAGCAGTTTACGAGGGACAGCTGGAAACACCATATATTTT. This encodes CASSLRGTAGNTIYF.

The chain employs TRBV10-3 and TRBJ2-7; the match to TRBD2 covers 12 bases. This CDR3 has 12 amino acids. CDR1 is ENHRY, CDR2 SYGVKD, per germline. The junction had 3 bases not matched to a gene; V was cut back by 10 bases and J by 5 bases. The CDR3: CATRLAGDEQYF. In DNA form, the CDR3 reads TGTGCCACCAGACTAGCGGGAGACGAGCAGTACTTC.

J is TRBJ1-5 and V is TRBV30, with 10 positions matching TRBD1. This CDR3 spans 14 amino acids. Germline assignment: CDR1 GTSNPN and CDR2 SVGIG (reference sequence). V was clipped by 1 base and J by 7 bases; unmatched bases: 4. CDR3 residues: CAWSGTGGQQPQHF. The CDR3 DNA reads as TGTGCCTGGAGTGGGACAGGGGGGCAGCAGCCCCAGCATTTT. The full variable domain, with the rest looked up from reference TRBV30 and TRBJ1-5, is SQTIHQWPATLVQPVGSPLSLECTVEGTSNPNLYWYRQAAGRGLQLLFYSVGIGQISSEVPQNLSASRPQDRQFILSSKKLLLSDSGFYLCAWSGTGGQQPQHFGDGTRLSIL.

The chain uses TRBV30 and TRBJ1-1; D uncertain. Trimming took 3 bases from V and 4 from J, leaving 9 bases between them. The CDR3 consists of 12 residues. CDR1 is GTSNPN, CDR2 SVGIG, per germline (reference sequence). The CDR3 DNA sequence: TGTGCCTGGAGCGGTCGGGGCACTGAAGCTTTCTTT. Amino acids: CAWSGRGTEAFF. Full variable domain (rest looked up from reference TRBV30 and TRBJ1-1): SQTIHQWPATLVQPVGSPLSLECTVEGTSNPNLYWYRQAAGRGLQLLFYSVGIGQISSEVPQNLSASRPQDRQFILSSKKLLLSDSGFYLCAWSGRGTEAFFGQGTRLTVV.

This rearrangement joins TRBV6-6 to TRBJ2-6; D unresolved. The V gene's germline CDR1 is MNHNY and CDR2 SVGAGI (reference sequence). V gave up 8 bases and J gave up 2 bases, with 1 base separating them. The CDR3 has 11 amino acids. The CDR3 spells CASAGANVLTF. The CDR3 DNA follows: TGTGCCAGCGCTGGGGCCAACGTCCTGACTTTC.

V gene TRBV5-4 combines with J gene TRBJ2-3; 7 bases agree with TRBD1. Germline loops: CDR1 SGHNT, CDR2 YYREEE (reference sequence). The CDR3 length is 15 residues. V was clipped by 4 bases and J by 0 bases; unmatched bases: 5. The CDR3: CASSPETGSTDTQYF. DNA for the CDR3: TGTGCCAGCAGCCCTGAGACAGGGAGCACAGATACGCAGTATTTT. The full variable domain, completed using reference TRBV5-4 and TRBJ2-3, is ETGVTQSPTHLIKTRGQQVTLRCSSQSGHNTVSWYQQALGQGPQFIFQYYREEENGRGNFPPRFSGLQFPNYSSELNVNALELDDSALYLCASSPETGSTDTQYFGPGTRLTVL.

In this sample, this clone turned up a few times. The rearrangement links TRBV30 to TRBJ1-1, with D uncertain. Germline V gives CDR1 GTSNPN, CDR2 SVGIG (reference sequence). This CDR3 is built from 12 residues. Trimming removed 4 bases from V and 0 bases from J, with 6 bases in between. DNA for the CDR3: TGTGCCTGGACAGAGATGAACACTGAAGCTTTCTTT. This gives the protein CAWTEMNTEAFF.

CDR3 residues: CASSESRDSGELFF. The CDR3 nucleotides are TGTGCCAGCAGTGAGTCCAGGGACTCCGGGGAGCTGTTTTTT. The chain recombines TRBV25-1 with TRBJ2-2; D perhaps matches TRBD2 (6 bases). Germline CDR1 MGHDK, CDR2 SYGVNS. This CDR3 has 14 amino acids. Between the trimmed V and J ends, which lost 3 bases and 6 bases, there was a span of 11 bases.

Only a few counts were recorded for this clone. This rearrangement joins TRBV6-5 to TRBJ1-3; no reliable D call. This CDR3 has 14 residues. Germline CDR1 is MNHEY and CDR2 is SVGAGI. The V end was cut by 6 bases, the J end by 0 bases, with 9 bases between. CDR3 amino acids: CASRSTYSGNTIYF. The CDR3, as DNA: TGTGCCAGCAGGTCCACCTACTCTGGAAACACCATATATTTT.

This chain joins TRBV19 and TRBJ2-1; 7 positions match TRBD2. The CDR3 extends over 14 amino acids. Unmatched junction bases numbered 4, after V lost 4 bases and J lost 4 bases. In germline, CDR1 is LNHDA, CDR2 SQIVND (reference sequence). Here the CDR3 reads CASSTSGRYNEQFF. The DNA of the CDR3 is TGTGCCAGTAGTACTAGCGGCCGTTACAATGAGCAGTTCTTC.

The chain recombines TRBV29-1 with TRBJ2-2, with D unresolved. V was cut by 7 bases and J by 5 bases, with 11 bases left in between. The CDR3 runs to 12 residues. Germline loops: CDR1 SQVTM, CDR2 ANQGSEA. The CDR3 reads CSASEDTGELFF. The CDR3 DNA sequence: TGCAGCGCCTCCGAGGATACCGGGGAGCTGTTTTTT.

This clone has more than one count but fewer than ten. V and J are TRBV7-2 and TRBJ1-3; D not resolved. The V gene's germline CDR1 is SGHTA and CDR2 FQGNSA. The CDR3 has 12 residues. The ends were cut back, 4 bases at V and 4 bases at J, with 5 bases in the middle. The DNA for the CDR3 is TGTGCCAGCAGCTCAAGAGGAAACACCATATATTTT. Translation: CASSSRGNTIYF.

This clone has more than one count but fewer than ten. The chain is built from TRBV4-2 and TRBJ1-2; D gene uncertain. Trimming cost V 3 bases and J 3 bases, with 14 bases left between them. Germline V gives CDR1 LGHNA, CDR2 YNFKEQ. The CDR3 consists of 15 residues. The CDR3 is CASSQLLGRDYGYTF. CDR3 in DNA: TGTGCCAGCAGCCAGTTATTGGGGAGAGACTATGGCTACACCTTC.

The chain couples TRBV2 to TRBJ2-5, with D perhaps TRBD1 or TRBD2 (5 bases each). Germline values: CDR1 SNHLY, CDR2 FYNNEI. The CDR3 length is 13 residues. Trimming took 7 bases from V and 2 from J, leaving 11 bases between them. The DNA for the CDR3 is TGTGCCAGCACCGTGGGACGGCAAGAGACCCAGTACTTC. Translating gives CASTVGRQETQYF.